This T cell receptor beta chain was profiled in a study of T cell clonality in common variable immunodeficiency. Study-level findings and limits: CVID subjects showed higher TCRbeta clonality than healthy controls. Fewer TCRbeta clones were shared among CVID subjects than controls.

This clone was seen at least ten times. The target antigen is unknown. From the germline J gene comes the end of the CDR3, since the read stops 3 residues before it. The CDR3 has 14 residues. Germline CDR1 is SNHLY and CDR2 is FYNNEI. V gave up 7 bases and J gave up 2 bases, with 14 bases separating them. Produced via immunoSEQ multiplex PCR; TCRdb's table is partial and in-frame only. The sample contains tens of thousands of clones, none of them singletons. The origin of this receptor is a person aged 18 to 75 in good health. The rearrangement links TRBV2 to TRBJ2-5; perhaps TRBD1 as D (6 bases). The specimen sequenced was peripheral blood mononuclear cells. CDR3: CASNPRGFQETQYF. The part of the CDR3 DNA that was read is TGTGCCAGCAACCCAAGGGGGTTTCAAGAGACC.